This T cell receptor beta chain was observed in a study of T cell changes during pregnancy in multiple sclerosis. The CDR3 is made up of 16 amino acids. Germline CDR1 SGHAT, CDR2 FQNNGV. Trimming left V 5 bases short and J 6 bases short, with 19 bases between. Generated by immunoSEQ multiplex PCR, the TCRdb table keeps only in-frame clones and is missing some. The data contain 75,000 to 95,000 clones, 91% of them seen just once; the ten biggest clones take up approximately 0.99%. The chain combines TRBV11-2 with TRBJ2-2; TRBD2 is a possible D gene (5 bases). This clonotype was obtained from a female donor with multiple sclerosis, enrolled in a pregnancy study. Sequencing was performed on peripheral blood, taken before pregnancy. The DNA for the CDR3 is TGTGCCAGCAGCATGGGTCCTTCTAGCTTCCCCGGGGAGCTGTTTTTT. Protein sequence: CASSMGPSSFPGELFF.